The clone carrying this T cell receptor beta chain was seen a few times. Method: immunoSEQ multiplex PCR; TCRdb's copy keeps in-frame clones and lacks some. The sample contains roughly 72,000 clones, around 92% of which appear only once. The data derive from a study of T cell changes during pregnancy in multiple sclerosis. CDR3 length: 14 amino acids. V was shortened by 0 bases and J by 8 bases, with 16 bases between the two germline ends. CDR1 is SQVTM, CDR2 ANQGSEA, per germline. This material consisted of peripheral blood, taken in the first trimester of pregnancy. This clonotype originated in a female donor in good health, enrolled as a control in a pregnancy study. This chain joins TRBV29-1 and TRBJ1-1; D uncertain. Here the CDR3 DNA reads TGCAGCGTTGAAGAGGAGCGGAGGGCGGAGGAAGCTTTCTTT. Protein sequence: CSVEEERRAEEAFF.